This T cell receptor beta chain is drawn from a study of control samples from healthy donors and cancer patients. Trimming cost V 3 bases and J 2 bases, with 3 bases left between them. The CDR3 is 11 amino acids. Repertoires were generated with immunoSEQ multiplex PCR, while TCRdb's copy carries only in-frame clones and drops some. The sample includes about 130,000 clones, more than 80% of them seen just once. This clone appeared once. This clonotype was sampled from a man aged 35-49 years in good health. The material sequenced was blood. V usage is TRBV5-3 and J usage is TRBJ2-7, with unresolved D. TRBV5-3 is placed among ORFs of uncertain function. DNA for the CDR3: TGTGCCAGAAGCTCCGCCTACGAGCAGTACTTC. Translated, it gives CARSSAYEQYF.